These 7 T cell receptor beta chains share one sample of origin, sequenced in a study of graft-versus-host responses after intestinal transplantation. No cognate antigen is known for these TCRs. Some clones are missing from TCRdb's copy, which holds only in-frame ones; the method was immunoSEQ multiplex PCR. This sample has 75,000 to 95,000 clones, with roughly 91% found just once. The sequencing used unstimulated CD8+ T cells sorted from spleen or lymph node cells, collected before intestinal transplant. These receptors originate from a human donor who received an intestinal transplant.

J is TRBJ1-2 and V is TRBV29-1; D gene uncertain. V was trimmed by 1 base and J by 5 bases, leaving 8 bases between them. CDR3 length equals 12 residues. CDR1 and CDR2 from the germline V gene are SQVTM and ANQGSEA. The CDR3 nucleotides are TGCAGCGTTGAAGGCTTGGAGTATGGCTACACCTTC. Translated: CSVEGLEYGYTF.

This clone was detected once. V and J are TRBV7-7 and TRBJ2-7; D is undetermined. In germline, CDR1 is SSHAT, CDR2 FNYEAQ (reference sequence). Trimming pared 1 base from V and 3 bases from J, leaving 7 bases between. There are 13 residues in the CDR3. As DNA, the CDR3 is TGTGCCAGCAGCTTAGATCCCGGCTACGAGCAGTACTTC. Amino acids: CASSLDPGYEQYF.

V gene TRBV4-3 combines with J gene TRBJ2-3; 10 bases are shared with TRBD2. The germline gives CDR1 LGHNA, CDR2 YSLEER. The junction had 3 bases not matched to a gene; V was cut back by 0 bases and J by 3 bases. This CDR3 has 16 amino acids. CDR3 in amino acids: CASSQEVSGGTDTQYF. In DNA form, the CDR3 reads TGCGCCAGCAGCCAAGAGGTTAGCGGGGGGACAGATACGCAGTATTTT.

The V and J genes are TRBV27 and TRBJ1-2, with unresolved D. CDR3 size: 13 residues. Germline loops: CDR1 MNHEY, CDR2 SMNVEV (reference sequence). The V and J ends lost 6 bases and 0 bases respectively, with 8 bases between them. The CDR3 region has the DNA TGTGCCAGCAGACCTAGTTCTAACTATGGCTACACCTTC. Its protein is CASRPSSNYGYTF.

The chain uses TRBV11-3 and TRBJ1-3; 7 bases agree with TRBD1. This CDR3 is built from 16 residues. The germline V gene encodes CDR1 SGHNT and CDR2 YENEEA. V was pared by 5 bases and J by 0 bases, with 7 bases of the junction left unmatched. The CDR3 DNA is TGTGCCAGCAGCCACCCCGGGACAGCCTCTGGAAACACCATATATTTT. As protein: CASSHPGTASGNTIYF.

V gene TRBV27 combines with J gene TRBJ2-7, with D tentatively TRBD2 (6 bases). V was pared by 0 bases and J by 7 bases, with 10 bases between. The CDR3 loop spans 13 amino acids. Germline CDR1 reads MNHEY; CDR2 reads SMNVEV (reference sequence). DNA for the CDR3: TGTGCCAGCAGTTTATCTGGCGGAGGGGAGCAGTACTTC. Its translation is CASSLSGGGEQYF.

The chain couples TRBV7-8 to TRBJ2-5; D not certain. CDR1 and CDR2 from the germline V gene are SGHVS and FQNEAQ. V lost 5 bases to trimming and J lost 1 base, with 11 bases between them. This CDR3 comprises 14 residues. For the CDR3, the DNA is TGTGCCAGCAGCCCCCCCTATAGCCAAGAGACCCAGTACTTC. Protein sequence: CASSPPYSQETQYF.